The clone carrying this T cell receptor (beta chain) was seen a handful of times. Its antigen remains unidentified. The sample is drawn from a study of identical twins. Study results and caveats: Invariant T cells like MAIT and iNKT could partly confound the zero-insertion analyses.

V gave up 3 bases and J gave up 4 bases, with 3 bases separating them. In germline, CDR1 is LGHDT, CDR2 YNNKEL (reference sequence). The CDR3 runs to 11 residues. Everyone who donated was a healthy Caucasian. cDNA molecules carried unique molecular identifiers, and template switching added a universal primer site. TCRdb re-analysed the 5' RACE reads in MiXCR, keeping a single row per CDR3 protein. The sample consists of 250,000 to 350,000 distinct CDR3 sequences, around 9.7% of them appearing once. These data also formed part of another study, on yellow fever vaccine responses in identical twins. That publication notes: Twins reportedly appeared to share part of their vaccine T cell response while keeping part individual.

The chain joins TRBV3-1 to TRBJ1-1, with D hard to call. Sample: CD8+ T cells sorted from blood. The sequence came from a woman between 18 and 29 years old in good health. CDR3 loop: CASSHGTEAFF. The CDR3 DNA is TGTGCCAGCAGCCATGGCACTGAAGCTTTCTTT.